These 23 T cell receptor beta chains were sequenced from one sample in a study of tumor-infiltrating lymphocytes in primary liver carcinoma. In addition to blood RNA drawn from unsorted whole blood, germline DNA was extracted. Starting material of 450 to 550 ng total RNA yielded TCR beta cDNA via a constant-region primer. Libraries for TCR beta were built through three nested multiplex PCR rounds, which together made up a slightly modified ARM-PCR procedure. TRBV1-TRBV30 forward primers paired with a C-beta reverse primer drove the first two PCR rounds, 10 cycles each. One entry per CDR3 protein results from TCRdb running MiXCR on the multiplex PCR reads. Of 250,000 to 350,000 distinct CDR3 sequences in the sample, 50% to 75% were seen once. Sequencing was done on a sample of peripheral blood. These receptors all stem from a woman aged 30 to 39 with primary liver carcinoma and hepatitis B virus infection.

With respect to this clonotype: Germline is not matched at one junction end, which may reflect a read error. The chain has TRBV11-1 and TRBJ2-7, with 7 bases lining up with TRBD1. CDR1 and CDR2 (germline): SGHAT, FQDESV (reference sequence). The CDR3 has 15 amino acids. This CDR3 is CASSFGQEPTYEQYF. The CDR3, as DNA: TGTGCCAGTAGCTTCGGACAGGAGCCCACCTACGAGCAGTACTTC.

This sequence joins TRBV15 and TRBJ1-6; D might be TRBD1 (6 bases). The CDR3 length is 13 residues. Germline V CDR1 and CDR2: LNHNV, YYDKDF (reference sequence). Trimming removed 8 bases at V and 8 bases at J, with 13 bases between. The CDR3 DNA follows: TGTGCCACCGCGGACAGCCTCTATTCACCCCTCCACTTT. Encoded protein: CATADSLYSPLHF.

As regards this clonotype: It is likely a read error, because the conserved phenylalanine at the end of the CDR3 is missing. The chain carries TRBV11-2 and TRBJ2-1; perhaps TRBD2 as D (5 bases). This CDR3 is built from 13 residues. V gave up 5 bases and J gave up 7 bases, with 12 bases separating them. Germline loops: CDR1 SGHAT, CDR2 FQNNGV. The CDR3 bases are TGTGCCAGCAGCCCGGACTCGGGGAATGAGCAGTTCTCC. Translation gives CASSPDSGNEQFS.

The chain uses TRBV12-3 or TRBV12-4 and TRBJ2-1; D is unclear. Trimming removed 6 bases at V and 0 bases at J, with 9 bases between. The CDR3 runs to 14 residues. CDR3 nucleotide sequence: TGTGCCAGCAGGCGACTTAACTCCTACAATGAGCAGTTCTTC. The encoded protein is CASRRLNSYNEQFF.

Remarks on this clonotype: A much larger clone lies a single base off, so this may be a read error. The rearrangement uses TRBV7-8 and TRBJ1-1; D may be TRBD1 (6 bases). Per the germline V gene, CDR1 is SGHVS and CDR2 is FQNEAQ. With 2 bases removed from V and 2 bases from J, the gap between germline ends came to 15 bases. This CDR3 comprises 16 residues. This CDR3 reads CASSLRGTGGNTEAFF. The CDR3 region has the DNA TGTGCCAGCAGCTTAAGGGGGACCGGGGGAAACACTGAAGCTTTCTTT.

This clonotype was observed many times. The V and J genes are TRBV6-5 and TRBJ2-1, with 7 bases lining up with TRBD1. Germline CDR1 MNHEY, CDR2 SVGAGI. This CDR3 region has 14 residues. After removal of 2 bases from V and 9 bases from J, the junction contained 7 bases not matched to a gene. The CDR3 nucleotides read TGTGCCAGCAGTTACCAACTCCGGGACAGTGAGCAGTTCTTC. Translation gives CASSYQLRDSEQFF.

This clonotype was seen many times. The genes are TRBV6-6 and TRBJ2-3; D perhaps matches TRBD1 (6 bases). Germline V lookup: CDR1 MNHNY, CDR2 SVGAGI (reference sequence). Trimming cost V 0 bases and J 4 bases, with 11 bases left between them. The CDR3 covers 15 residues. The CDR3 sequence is CASSYSKGEPDTQYF. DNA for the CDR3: TGTGCCAGCAGTTACTCGAAGGGGGAGCCAGATACGCAGTATTTT.

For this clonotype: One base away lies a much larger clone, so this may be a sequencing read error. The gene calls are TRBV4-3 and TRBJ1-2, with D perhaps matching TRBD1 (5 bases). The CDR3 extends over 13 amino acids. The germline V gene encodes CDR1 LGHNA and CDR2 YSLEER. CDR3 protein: CASSQGHSRGYTF. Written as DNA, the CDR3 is TGTGCCAGCAGCCAAGGACACTCTCGGGGCTACACCTTC.

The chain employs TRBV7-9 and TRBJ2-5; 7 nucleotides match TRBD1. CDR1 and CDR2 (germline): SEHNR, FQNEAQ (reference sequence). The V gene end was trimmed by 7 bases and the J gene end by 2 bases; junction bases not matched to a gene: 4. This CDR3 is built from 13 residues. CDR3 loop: CASNIQGQETQYF. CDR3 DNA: TGTGCCAGCAACATACAGGGGCAAGAGACCCAGTACTTC.

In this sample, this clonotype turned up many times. CDR3 in amino acids: CASSPYSGSYNEQFF. The CDR3 DNA reads as TGTGCCAGCAGCCCGTATAGCGGATCCTACAATGAGCAGTTCTTC. The chain couples TRBV7-9 to TRBJ2-1, with D possibly TRBD2 on 6 matching bases. The CDR3 loop spans 15 amino acids. CDR1 and CDR2 (germline): SEHNR, FQNEAQ (reference sequence). Trimming took 5 bases from V and 1 from J, leaving 12 bases between them.

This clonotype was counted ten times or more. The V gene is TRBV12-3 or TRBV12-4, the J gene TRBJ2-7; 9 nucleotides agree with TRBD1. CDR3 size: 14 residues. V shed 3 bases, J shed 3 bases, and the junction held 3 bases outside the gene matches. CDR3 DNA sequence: TGTGCCAGCAGTTTGGGGACAGGGAACTACGAGCAGTACTTC. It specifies CASSLGTGNYEQYF.

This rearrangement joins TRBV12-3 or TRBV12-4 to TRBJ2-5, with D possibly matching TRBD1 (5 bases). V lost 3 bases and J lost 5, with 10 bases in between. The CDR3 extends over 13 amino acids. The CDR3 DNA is TGTGCCAGCAGTTTCCAGGGCAGGGAGACCCAGTACTTC. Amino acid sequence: CASSFQGRETQYF.

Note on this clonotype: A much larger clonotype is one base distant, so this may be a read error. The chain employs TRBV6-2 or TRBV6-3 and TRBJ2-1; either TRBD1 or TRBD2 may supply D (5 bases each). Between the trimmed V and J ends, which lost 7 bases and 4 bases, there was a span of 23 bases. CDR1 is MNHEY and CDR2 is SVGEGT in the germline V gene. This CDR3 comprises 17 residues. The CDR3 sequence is CASKQPRSSDRYNEQFF. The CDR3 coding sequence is TGTGCCAGCAAACAACCCCGGAGTAGCGACAGATACAATGAGCAGTTCTTC.

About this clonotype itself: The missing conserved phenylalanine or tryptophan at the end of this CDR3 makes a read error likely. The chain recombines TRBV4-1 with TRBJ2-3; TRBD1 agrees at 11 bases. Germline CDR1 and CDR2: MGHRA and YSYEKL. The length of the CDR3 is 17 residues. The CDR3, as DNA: TGCGCCAGCAGCCCTGGGACAGGGGGACCTAGCACAGATACCCAGTATTTA. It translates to CASSPGTGGPSTDTQYL.

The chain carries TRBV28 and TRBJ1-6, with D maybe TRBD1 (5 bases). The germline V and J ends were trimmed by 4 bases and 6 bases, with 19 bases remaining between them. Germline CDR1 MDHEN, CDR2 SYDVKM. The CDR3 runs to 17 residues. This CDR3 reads CASSSPAGQSANSPLHF. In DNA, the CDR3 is TGTGCCAGCAGTTCTCCGGCAGGGCAGTCAGCTAATTCACCCCTCCACTTT. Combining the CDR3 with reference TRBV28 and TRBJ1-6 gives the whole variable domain DVKVTQSSRYLVKRTGEKVFLECVQDMDHENMFWYRQDPGLGLRLIYFSYDVKMKEKGDIPEGYSVSREKKERFSLILESASTNQTSMYLCASSSPAGQSANSPLHFGNGTRLTVT.

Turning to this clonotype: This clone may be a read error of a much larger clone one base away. CDR3 sequence (DNA): TGTGCCAGCAGTAACAGACAGTTTGCTATGCGGCATTTT. Protein: CASSNRQFAMRHF. The genes are TRBV6-2 or TRBV6-3 and TRBJ1-5; D perhaps matches TRBD1 (5 bases). CDR1 is MNHEY and CDR2 is SVGEGT in the germline V gene. The CDR3 is 13 amino acids. V lost 5 bases to trimming and J lost 15 bases, with 20 bases between them.

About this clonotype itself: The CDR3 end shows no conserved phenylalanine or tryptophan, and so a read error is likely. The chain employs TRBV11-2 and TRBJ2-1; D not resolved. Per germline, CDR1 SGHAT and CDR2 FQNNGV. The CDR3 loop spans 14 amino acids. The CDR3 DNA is TGTGGCAGCAGCTTGGCATATAGGGTCCGTGAGCAGTTCTCC. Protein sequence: CGSSLAYRVREQFS.

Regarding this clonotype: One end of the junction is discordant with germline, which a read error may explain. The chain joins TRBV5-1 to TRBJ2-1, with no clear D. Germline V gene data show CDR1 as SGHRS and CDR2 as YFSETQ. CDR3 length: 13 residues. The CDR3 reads CAGSYETYNEQLF. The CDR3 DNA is TGCGCCGGCAGCTACGAAACCTACAATGAGCAGCTCTTC.

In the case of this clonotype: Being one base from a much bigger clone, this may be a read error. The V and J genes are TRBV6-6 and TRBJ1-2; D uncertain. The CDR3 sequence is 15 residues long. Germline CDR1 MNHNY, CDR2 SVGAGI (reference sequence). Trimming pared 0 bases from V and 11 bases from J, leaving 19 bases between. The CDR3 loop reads CASSYSAVNPMGYTF. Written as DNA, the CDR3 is TGTGCCAGCAGTTACTCAGCAGTAAATCCGATGGGTTACACCTTC.

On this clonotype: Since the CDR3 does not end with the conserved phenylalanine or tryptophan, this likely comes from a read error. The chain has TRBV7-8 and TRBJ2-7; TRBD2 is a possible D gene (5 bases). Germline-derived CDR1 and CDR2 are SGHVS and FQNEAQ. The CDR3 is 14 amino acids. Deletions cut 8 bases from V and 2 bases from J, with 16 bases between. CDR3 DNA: TGTGCCAGCGCCCCGCGGAGTAGCGCCTACGAGCAGTACTTG. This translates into CASAPRSSAYEQYL.

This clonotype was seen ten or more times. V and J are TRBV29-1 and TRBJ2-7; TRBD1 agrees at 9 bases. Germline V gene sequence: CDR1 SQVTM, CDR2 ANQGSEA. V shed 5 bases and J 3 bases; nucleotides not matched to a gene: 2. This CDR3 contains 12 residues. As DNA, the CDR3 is TGCAGCGTTTTGACAGGGGGCTACGAGCAGTACTTC. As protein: CSVLTGGYEQYF.

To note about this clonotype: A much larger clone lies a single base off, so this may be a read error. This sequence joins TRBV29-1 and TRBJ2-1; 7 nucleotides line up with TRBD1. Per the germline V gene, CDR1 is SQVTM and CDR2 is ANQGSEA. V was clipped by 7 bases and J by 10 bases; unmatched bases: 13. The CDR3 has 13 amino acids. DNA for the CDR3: TGCAGCGCCCAACAGGGGCCCAATTACGAGCAGTTCTTC. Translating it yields CSAQQGPNYEQFF.

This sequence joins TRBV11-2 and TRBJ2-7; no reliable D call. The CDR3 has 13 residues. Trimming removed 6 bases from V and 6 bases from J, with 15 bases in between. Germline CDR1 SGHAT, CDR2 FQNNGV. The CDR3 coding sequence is TGTGCCAGCAGTTCCGGTCCTAGTATCGAGCAGTACTTC. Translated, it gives CASSSGPSIEQYF. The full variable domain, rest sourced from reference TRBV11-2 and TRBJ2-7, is EAGVAQSPRYKIIEKRQSVAFWCNPISGHATLYWYQQILGQGPKLLIQFQNNGVVDDSQLPKDRFSAERLKGVDSTLKIQPAKLEDSAVYLCASSSGPSIEQYFGPGTRLTVT.